These 12 T cell receptor beta chains share one sample of origin, sequenced in a study of cytomegalovirus exposure and HLA in healthy donors. Assay: immunoSEQ multiplex PCR; the TCRdb copy retains only in-frame clones and omits some. The table lists roughly 120,000 clones, around 88% of them singletons. The specimen was PBMCs. Every receptor here comes from a man aged 18 to 29 in good health and CMV-seronegative.

This chain links TRBV7-2 with TRBJ1-4, with 10 bases fitting TRBD1. Germline CDR1 reads SGHTA; CDR2 reads FQGNSA. V lost 3 bases to trimming and J lost 11 bases; unmatched junction nucleotides: 3. The CDR3 length is 13 residues. CDR3 amino acids: CASSFDRGQKLFF. For the CDR3, the DNA is TGTGCCAGCAGCTTTGACAGGGGGCAGAAACTGTTTTTT.

The chain recombines TRBV11-2 with TRBJ2-3; the match to TRBD2 covers 12 bases. Germline V lookup: CDR1 SGHAT, CDR2 FQNNGV. This CDR3 is 16 amino acids long. V shed 0 bases and J 6 bases; nucleotides not matched to a gene: 4. As DNA, the CDR3 is TGTGCCAGCAGCTTAGATCTAGCGGGGGGGACCGATACGCAGTATTTT. Encoded protein: CASSLDLAGGTDTQYF.

This chain uses TRBV2 with TRBJ1-5; a weak D match, TRBD1 (6 bases). V was clipped by 5 bases and J by 0 bases, with 14 bases between them. The CDR3 sequence is 16 residues long. Germline V gives CDR1 SNHLY, CDR2 FYNNEI. CDR3 DNA: TGTGCCAGCAGTTCAACCGGGACAAATAGCAATCAGCCCCAGCATTTT. Protein sequence: CASSSTGTNSNQPQHF.

The gene calls are TRBV19 and TRBJ1-5; no definite D call. CDR3 length: 13 residues. V was pared by 5 bases and J by 0 bases, with 5 bases between. In germline, CDR1 is LNHDA, CDR2 SQIVND (reference sequence). DNA for the CDR3: TGTGCCAGTAGTCAACATAGCAATCAGCCCCAGCATTTT. It encodes CASSQHSNQPQHF. The full variable domain, completed using reference TRBV19 and TRBJ1-5, is DGGITQSPKYLFRKEGQNVTLSCEQNLNHDAMYWYRQDPGQGLRLIYYSQIVNDFQKGDIAEGYSVSREKKESFPLTVTSAQKNPTAFYLCASSQHSNQPQHFGDGTRLSIL.

The rearrangement joins TRBV6-5 to TRBJ1-3; D may be TRBD1 (6 bases). The CDR3 spans 15 residues. V lost 11 bases, J lost 2 bases, and 19 bases lay in between. Germline assignment: CDR1 MNHEY and CDR2 SVGAGI. CDR3: CASHRGGRAGNTIYF. CDR3 in DNA: TGTGCCTCCCATCGGGGGGGCAGAGCTGGAAACACCATATATTTT.

The chain couples TRBV5-4 to TRBJ1-2; TRBD1 matches at 9 bases. Losses at the gene ends were 0 bases for V and 14 bases for J; bases not matched to a gene: 11. The germline gives CDR1 SGHNT, CDR2 YYREEE (reference sequence). The CDR3 length is 14 residues. The CDR3 nucleotides read TGTGCCAGCAGCTTGGCCGATTGGGGGACAGGGTATACCTTC. Translation: CASSLADWGTGYTF.

On this clone: Compared with germline, one end of the junction differs, possibly owing to a read error. The chain recombines TRBV7-7 with TRBJ2-7; 7 bases line up with TRBD1. The length of the CDR3 is 15 residues. The germline gives CDR1 SSHAT, CDR2 FNYEAQ (reference sequence). The CDR3 sequence: CASSPGTAVVQEQYF. DNA of the CDR3: TGTGCTAGCAGTCCTGGGACAGCGGTGGTACAAGAGCAGTACTTC.

About this clone: This specimen includes other DNA sequences encoding the same CDR3. This chain joins TRBV7-9 and TRBJ1-5; 7 bases fit TRBD1. The CDR3 contains 14 residues. Germline V gene data show CDR1 as SEHNR and CDR2 as FQNEAQ (reference sequence). Unmatched junction bases numbered 5, after V lost 6 bases and J lost 3 bases. The CDR3 nucleotides are TGTGCCAGCAGTCTAGGGGGCGTCAATCAGCCCCAGCATTTT. This gives the protein CASSLGGVNQPQHF.

This clone has more than one count but fewer than ten. This chain connects TRBV5-1 to TRBJ1-2, with TRBD1 matching over 7 bases. The ends lost 3 bases at V and 3 bases at J; junction bases unmatched: 5. The CDR3 consists of 14 residues. CDR1 and CDR2 (germline): SGHRS, YFSETQ. CDR3 sequence reads: CASSSTGMDYGYTF. In DNA, the CDR3 is TGCGCCAGCAGCTCGACAGGGATGGACTATGGCTACACCTTC.

This clone was recorded only once. The V gene is TRBV5-6, the J gene TRBJ2-3, with TRBD2 matching 11 bases. The V gene end was trimmed by 3 bases and the J gene end by 5 bases; junction bases not matched to a gene: 2. The germline gives CDR1 SGHDT, CDR2 YYEEEE. CDR3 length: 14 residues. The CDR3 DNA reads as TGTGCCAGCAGCTCTGGACTAGCGGGAGATACGCAGTATTTT. Encoded protein: CASSSGLAGDTQYF.

This clone appeared a single time. The genes are TRBV7-2 and TRBJ2-5, with 11 bases matching TRBD2. Looked up from germline, CDR1 is SGHTA and CDR2 is FQGNSA. V was pared by 2 bases and J by 5 bases, with 16 bases of the junction left unmatched. CDR3 size: 19 residues. The CDR3 region is CASSLWASGTSGAGETQYF. CDR3 coding DNA: TGTGCCAGCAGCTTATGGGCCTCCGGGACTAGCGGTGCCGGGGAGACCCAGTACTTC. Using reference TRBV7-2 and TRBJ2-5 for the parts outside the CDR3, the full variable domain is GAGVSQSPSNKVTEKGKDVELRCDPISGHTALYWYRQSLGQGLEFLIYFQGNSAPDKSGLPSDRFSAERTGGSVSTLTIQRTQQEDSAVYLCASSLWASGTSGAGETQYFGPGTRLLVL.

CDR3 in amino acids: CASSLLAGGPNEQFF. CDR3 bases: TGCGCCAGCAGCTTGTTAGCGGGAGGCCCCAATGAGCAGTTCTTC. The chain carries TRBV5-1 and TRBJ2-1; 10 bases fit TRBD2. V gave up 1 base and J gave up 6 bases; unmatched junction bases: 4. The CDR3 extends over 15 amino acids. From germline, CDR1 is SGHRS and CDR2 YFSETQ.